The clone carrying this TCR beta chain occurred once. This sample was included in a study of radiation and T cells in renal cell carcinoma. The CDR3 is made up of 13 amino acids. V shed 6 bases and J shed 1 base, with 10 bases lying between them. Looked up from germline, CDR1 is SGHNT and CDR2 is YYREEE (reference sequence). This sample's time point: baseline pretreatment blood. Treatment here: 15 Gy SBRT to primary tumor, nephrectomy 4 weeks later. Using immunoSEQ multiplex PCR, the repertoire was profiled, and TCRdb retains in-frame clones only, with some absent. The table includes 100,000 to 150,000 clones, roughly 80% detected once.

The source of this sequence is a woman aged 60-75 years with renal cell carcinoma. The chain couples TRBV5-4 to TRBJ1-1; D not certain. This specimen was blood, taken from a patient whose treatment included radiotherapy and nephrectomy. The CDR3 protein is CASKDGWNTEAFF. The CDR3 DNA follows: TGTGCCAGCAAGGACGGATGGAACACTGAAGCTTTCTTT.